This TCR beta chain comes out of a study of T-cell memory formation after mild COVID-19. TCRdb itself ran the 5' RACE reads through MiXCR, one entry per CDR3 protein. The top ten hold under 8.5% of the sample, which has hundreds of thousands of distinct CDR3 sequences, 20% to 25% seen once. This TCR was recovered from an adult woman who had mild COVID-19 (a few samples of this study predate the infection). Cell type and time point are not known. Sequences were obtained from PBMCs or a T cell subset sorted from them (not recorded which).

CDR3 sequence (DNA): TGTGCCAGCAGTCCGACAGGGAATGGGTTAGACGGCTACACCTTC. This translates into CASSPTGNGLDGYTF. The V and J genes are TRBV6-6 and TRBJ1-2; 7 bases match TRBD1. The CDR3 loop spans 15 amino acids. V lost 5 bases, J lost 8 bases, and 14 bases stayed unmatched. Germline V gene lookup returns CDR1 MNHNY and CDR2 SVGAGI (reference sequence).